This T cell receptor (beta chain) derives from a study of blood T cells in healthy people across ages. The wider study: Capture by template switching was about one barcoded beta molecule per two T cells.

A J-beta primer mix and a sample-barcoded 5' primer were used in a second PCR of about 7 to 12 cycles. TCRdb reprocessed the 5' RACE reads with MiXCR, giving one entry per CDR3 protein. The sample lists around 750,000 distinct CDR3 sequences, 50% to 65% seen once, with approximately 40% in the top ten. CDR1 is WNHNN and CDR2 is SYGVQD in the germline V gene (reference sequence). The V end was cut by 2 bases, the J end by 3 bases, with 7 bases between. This CDR3 has 13 residues. This clonotype originated in an elderly man in good health. Sequenced: blood. The chain uses TRBV10-1 and TRBJ2-5, with D maybe TRBD2 (5 bases). CDR3 in DNA: TGCGCCAGCAGTGAGGCGGAGGAAGAGACCCAGTACTTC. Protein product: CASSEAEEETQYF.